Presented here are 2 T cell receptor beta chains from one specimen sequenced in a study of blood T cell repertoires in COVID-19. Repertoires were generated with immunoSEQ multiplex PCR, while TCRdb's copy carries only in-frame clones and drops some. The table includes under 200,000 clones, around 83% detected once. Sequenced: PBMCs or T cells enriched from blood (not recorded which). Every receptor here comes from a woman under 40 who had been exposed to COVID-19.

This clone occurred once. V is TRBV12-5 and J is TRBJ1-5; D possibly corresponds to TRBD1 (5 bases). This CDR3 has 16 residues. The germline V gene has CDR1 LGHNT and CDR2 FRNRAP. Trimming took 1 base from V and 1 from J, leaving 11 bases between them. DNA for the CDR3: TGTGCTAGTGGTTTGGGCGTCGGGGGGAGCAATCAGCCCCAGCATTTT. The encoded protein is CASGLGVGGSNQPQHF.

The rearrangement links TRBV18 to TRBJ1-6; D may be TRBD1 (5 bases). From germline, CDR1 is KGHSH and CDR2 LQKENI. The V and J ends lost 3 bases and 7 bases respectively, with 13 bases between them. The CDR3 is 15 amino acids. CDR3 sequence: CASSPPQGSNSPLHF. As DNA, the CDR3 is TGTGCCAGCTCACCGCCGCAGGGTTCCAATTCACCCCTCCACTTT. Drawing the rest from reference TRBV18 and TRBJ1-6, the complete variable domain is NAGVMQNPRHLVRRRGQEARLRCSPMKGHSHVYWYRQLPEEGLKFMVYLQKENIIDESGMPKERFSAEFPKEGPSILRIQQVVRGDSAAYFCASSPPQGSNSPLHFGNGTRLTVT.